This is a list of T cell receptor beta chains from one sample in a study of shared clonotypes between healthy human individuals. Measured with immunoSEQ multiplex PCR; TCRdb has only the in-frame clones, and not every one. The table includes a few million clones, more than 90% detected once. Sequencing input: naive CD4+ T cells sorted from blood. The receptor set was obtained from a man aged 18 to 30 in good health. Each CDR3 is given with its conserved first and last residue. A D gene is named only where the DNA matches it firmly. The listing skips clone size in some rows; elsewhere it reads once, few, many or a size class.

J gene	clone size	D gene	V gene	CDR3 protein	CDR3 DNA
TRBJ2-1	-	-	TRBV6-6	CASSRSGLYNEQFF	TGTGCCAGCAGCCGCTCGGGACTCTACAATGAGCAGTTCTTC
TRBJ1-5	-	-	TRBV7-9	CASSLDGMRGRPQHF	TGTGCCAGCAGCTTAGACGGTATGAGGGGGAGGCCCCAGCATTTT
TRBJ1-1	-	TRBD1	TRBV19	CASRTTGGFTNTEAFF	TGTGCCAGCAGAACTACAGGGGGCTTCACGAACACTGAAGCTTTCTTT
TRBJ2-5	-	-	TRBV10-3	CAIRLSSGDQETQYF	TGTGCCATCAGGCTCAGTAGCGGAGACCAAGAGACCCAGTACTTC
TRBJ2-3	-	-	TRBV7-9	CASSILGDTQYF	TGTGCCAGCAGTATTCTCGGAGATACGCAGTATTTT
TRBJ2-1	-	TRBD1	TRBV11-2	CASSHRGGGRDEQFF	TGTGCCAGCAGCCATCGAGGGGGCGGTAGGGATGAGCAGTTCTTC
TRBJ2-2	-	TRBD2	TRBV29-1	CSVSGRRTGELFF	TGCAGCGTTAGCGGGAGAAGGACCGGGGAGCTGTTTTTT
TRBJ1-2	-	-	TRBV5-8	CASSLDTTTPYGYTF	TGTGCCAGCAGCTTGGATACCACCACCCCCTATGGCTACACCTTC
TRBJ1-2	-	-	TRBV2	CASSVSRDGYTF	TGTGCCAGCAGTGTATCGCGGGACGGCTACACCTTC
TRBJ1-1	-	-	TRBV30	CAWSEQMNTEAFF	TGTGCCTGGAGCGAACAAATGAACACTGAAGCTTTCTTT
TRBJ1-4	-	-	TRBV5-4	CASKRKQGVPVTNEKLFF	TGTGCCAGCAAGCGGAAACAGGGCGTCCCGGTCACTAATGAAAAACTGTTTTTT
TRBJ2-1	-	TRBD2	TRBV9	CASGGRGYNEQFF	TGTGCCAGCGGCGGGAGGGGGTACAATGAGCAGTTCTTC
TRBJ1-6	few	-	TRBV2	CASRRTADNSPLHF	TGTGCCAGCAGACGGACAGCAGATAATTCACCCCTCCACTTT
TRBJ1-1	-	-	TRBV5-6	CASRSNTEAFF	TGTGCCAGCAGGTCGAACACTGAAGCTTTCTTT
TRBJ2-1	-	TRBD2	TRBV7-2	CASSLTSGRHTEQFF	TGTGCCAGCAGCTTGACTAGCGGGAGGCATACTGAGCAGTTCTTC
TRBJ2-5	-	TRBD2	TRBV7-2	CASSSGLAGVQETQYF	TGTGCCAGCAGCTCGGGACTAGCGGGGGTCCAAGAGACCCAGTACTTC
TRBJ2-7	-	TRBD1	TRBV10-3	CAISGTGGFDEQYF	TGTGCCATCAGCGGGACAGGGGGCTTCGACGAGCAGTACTTC
TRBJ2-3	-	TRBD2	TRBV5-1	CASSLGAGGPWDTQYF	TGCGCCAGCAGCTTGGGTGCGGGAGGGCCATGGGATACGCAGTATTTT
TRBJ2-1	-	-	TRBV10-3	CAISRPGSEQFF	TGTGCCATCAGTAGGCCGGGAAGTGAGCAGTTCTTC
TRBJ1-5	-	-	TRBV5-1	CASSLGGQGGSQPQHF	TGCGCCAGCAGCTTGGGCGGGCAGGGAGGAAGTCAGCCCCAGCATTTT
TRBJ2-1	-	-	TRBV15	CATSRDLGQGYNEQFF	TGTGCCACCAGCAGAGATCTGGGCCAGGGGTACAATGAGCAGTTCTTC
TRBJ2-1	-	TRBD2	TRBV30	CARGTSGSGEQFF	TGTGCCCGCGGGACTAGCGGGAGTGGTGAGCAGTTCTTC
TRBJ1-3	-	-	TRBV14	CASSQGWFSGNTIYF	TGTGCCAGCAGCCAAGGGTGGTTCTCTGGAAACACCATATATTTT
TRBJ2-1	-	TRBD2	TRBV5-1	CASSLASSSGRSDNEQFF	TGCGCCAGCAGCTTGGCCAGCTCTAGCGGGAGGAGCGACAATGAGCAGTTCTTC
TRBJ1-3	-	-	TRBV19	CATTSSGNTIYF	TGTGCCACCACAAGCTCAGGAAACACCATATATTTT
TRBJ2-5	-	-	TRBV18	CASSPLLTGNFQETQYF	TGTGCCAGCTCACCACTCCTGACAGGCAACTTTCAAGAGACCCAGTACTTC
TRBJ2-7	-	TRBD1	TRBV6-5	CASRTTRGLYEQYF	TGTGCCAGCCGTACCACCAGGGGGCTATACGAGCAGTACTTC
TRBJ2-4	-	-	TRBV5-6	CASSLDKNIQYF	TGTGCCAGCAGCTTGGACAAAAACATTCAGTACTTC
TRBJ2-7	once	TRBD2	TRBV5-4	CASSLSVAGGYEQYF	TGTGCCAGCAGCTTGTCCGTAGCGGGGGGCTACGAGCAGTACTTC
TRBJ1-1	few	-	TRBV25-1	CASSLGAAAFF	TGTGCCAGCAGTCTCGGGGCCGCCGCTTTCTTT
TRBJ1-1	-	-	TRBV6-5	CASSYSMKEGRAFF	TGTGCCAGCAGTTACTCGATGAAGGAGGGAAGAGCTTTCTTT
TRBJ2-1	-	-	TRBV11-2	CASSLGRGMNNEQFF	TGTGCCAGCAGCTTAGGAAGAGGGATGAACAATGAGCAGTTCTTC
TRBJ2-1	-	-	TRBV9	CASSEGLLTNKYNEQFF	TGTGCCAGCAGCGAGGGACTCCTAACAAATAAATACAATGAGCAGTTCTTC
TRBJ2-2	-	TRBD1	TRBV18	CASSLTGTANTGELFF	TGTGCCAGCTCATTAACCGGGACAGCGAACACCGGGGAGCTGTTTTTT
TRBJ1-2	few	-	TRBV28	CASTPRDRYGYTF	TGTGCCAGCACACCCAGGGATAGGTATGGCTACACCTTC
TRBJ1-6	-	TRBD1	TRBV9	CASSVIPDRFNSPLHF	TGTGCCAGCAGCGTAATCCCGGACAGGTTTAATTCACCCCTCCACTTT
TRBJ1-2	-	-	TRBV28	CASSLVGLYGYTF	TGTGCCAGCAGTTTAGTAGGGCTTTATGGCTACACCTTC
TRBJ2-4	-	TRBD2	TRBV5-1	CASSLTSGGAVKAKNIQYF	TGCGCCAGCAGCTTGACTAGCGGGGGGGCCGTTAAAGCCAAAAACATTCAGTACTTC
TRBJ1-5	few	TRBD1	TRBV30	CAWSGQGRQPQHF	TGTGCCTGGAGTGGACAGGGGAGACAGCCCCAGCATTTT
TRBJ1-4	-	-	TRBV6-1	CASSARREKLFF	TGTGCCAGCAGTGCCCGACGAGAAAAACTGTTTTTT
TRBJ1-2	-	-	TRBV6-5	CASRAPGANYGYTF	TGTGCCAGCAGGGCCCCGGGGGCTAACTATGGCTACACCTTC
TRBJ2-5	-	TRBD1	TRBV18	CASADREETQYF	TGTGCCAGCGCAGACAGGGAAGAGACCCAGTACTTC
TRBJ2-7	-	-	TRBV5-8	CASSAAGYSYEQYF	TGTGCCAGCAGCGCCGCTGGGTACTCCTACGAGCAGTACTTC
TRBJ1-5	few	-	TRBV6-1	CASSEGSRGPQPQHF	TGTGCCAGCAGTGAAGGATCCCGGGGGCCTCAGCCCCAGCATTTT
TRBJ2-2	-	TRBD2	TRBV27	CASSLSGGKLGGELFF	TGTGCCAGCAGTTTATCGGGGGGGAAGTTGGGCGGGGAGCTGTTTTTT
TRBJ2-1	once	-	TRBV7-2	CASSLDHEQFF	TGTGCCAGCAGCTTAGACCATGAGCAGTTCTTC
TRBJ2-1	-	-	TRBV2	CASSVQGGNEQFF	TGTGCCAGCAGTGTACAGGGAGGCAATGAGCAGTTCTTC
TRBJ2-5	-	-	TRBV5-1	CASSLEALETQYF	TGCGCCAGCAGCTTGGAGGCCCTAGAGACCCAGTACTTC
TRBJ2-3	-	-	TRBV5-6	CASSLTSRDTQYF	TGTGCCAGCAGCTTGACCTCCAGAGATACGCAGTATTTT
TRBJ2-1	-	-	TRBV10-1	CASSESGAGAGEQFF	TGCGCCAGCAGTGAGTCGGGGGCGGGAGCGGGTGAGCAGTTCTTC